The 17 T cell receptor beta chains below come from one sample, sequenced in a study of shared clonotypes between healthy human individuals. Sequencing was performed with immunoSEQ multiplex PCR; in TCRdb, only in-frame clones are kept and a portion is missing. The data show about 600,000 clones, with more than 95% seen just once and 0.045% to 0.06% held by the top ten. Sequencing used naive CD4+ T cells sorted from blood. This sample's subset: CD45RA+ positively selected. These receptors all stem from a woman in her twenties or thirties in good health.

The chain uses TRBV6-5 and TRBJ2-5; 7 bases align to TRBD2. Germline values: CDR1 MNHEY, CDR2 SVGAGI. CDR3 size: 12 residues. J gave up 7 bases and V 4 bases, and 3 bases lay outside the gene matches. CDR3 nucleotides: TGTGCCAGCAGTTTGTGGGGGGGGACCCAGTACTTC. Amino acids: CASSLWGGTQYF.

This chain uses TRBV28 with TRBJ2-6; 12 nucleotides line up with TRBD1. This CDR3 comprises 18 residues. Germline V gives CDR1 MDHEN, CDR2 SYDVKM. The V and J ends lost 6 bases and 1 base, in that order; junction bases with no gene match: 7. The CDR3 DNA follows: TGTGCCAGCAGCCGGGACAGGGGGCCGAGATCTGGGGCCAACGTCCTGACTTTC. Protein sequence: CASSRDRGPRSGANVLTF.

This chain uses TRBV30 with TRBJ1-5; 9 bases fit TRBD1. CDR3 length: 14 residues. CDR1 GTSNPN and CDR2 SVGIG come from the germline V gene (reference sequence). V was clipped by 2 bases and J by 4 bases; unmatched bases: 3. CDR3 region: CAWSRGQGNQPQHF. In DNA, the CDR3 is TGTGCCTGGAGTCGGGGACAGGGTAATCAGCCCCAGCATTTT.

The chain is built from TRBV11-2 and TRBJ2-1, with 9 bases lining up with TRBD2. Germline CDR1 reads SGHAT; CDR2 reads FQNNGV. V shed 5 bases, J shed 9 bases, and the junction held 17 bases outside the gene matches. The CDR3 length is 17 residues. The CDR3 protein is CASSLVGRSSGAGEQFF. CDR3 nucleotides: TGTGCCAGCAGCCTGGTGGGTCGATCTAGCGGGGCCGGTGAGCAGTTCTTC.

The V gene is TRBV6-1, the J gene TRBJ2-1, with no clear D. The length of the CDR3 is 12 residues. V lost 6 bases and J lost 10, with 13 bases in between. The germline V gene encodes CDR1 MNHNS and CDR2 SASEGT. The CDR3, as DNA: TGTGCCAGCAGAGCCACCGTAGCCGAGCAGTTCTTC. The encoded protein is CASRATVAEQFF.

This chain links TRBV2 with TRBJ2-5; 7 bases align to TRBD2. This CDR3 comprises 18 residues. In germline, CDR1 is SNHLY, CDR2 FYNNEI. V shed 0 bases, J shed 3 bases, and the junction held 13 bases outside the gene matches. The CDR3 sequence: CASSEALRGEGHEETQYF. The CDR3 DNA is TGTGCCAGCAGTGAAGCGCTTCGGGGGGAGGGCCACGAAGAGACCCAGTACTTC.

This sequence joins TRBV19 and TRBJ1-1; tentatively, D is TRBD1 (6 bases). The CDR3 spans 12 residues. Per germline, CDR1 LNHDA and CDR2 SQIVND (reference sequence). Trimming took 5 bases from V and 5 from J, leaving 9 bases between them. The CDR3: CASSPTGTEAFF. The CDR3 DNA reads TGTGCCAGTAGTCCTACAGGGACTGAAGCTTTCTTT.

The rearrangement joins TRBV2 to TRBJ1-5, with D possibly matching TRBD1 (5 bases). CDR3 length: 14 residues. Germline values: CDR1 SNHLY, CDR2 FYNNEI. Trimming pared 4 bases from V and 2 bases from J, leaving 9 bases between. CDR3 sequence (DNA): TGTGCCAGCAGTGCACAGGTAGGCAATCAGCCCCAGCATTTT. It encodes CASSAQVGNQPQHF.

The V and J genes are TRBV6-1 and TRBJ2-7, with TRBD2 matching 11 bases. This CDR3 contains 15 residues. J gave up 3 bases and V 6 bases, and 7 bases lay outside the gene matches. CDR1 MNHNS and CDR2 SASEGT come from the germline V gene. The CDR3 reads CASSPGTSGHYEQYF. The CDR3 DNA reads as TGTGCCAGCAGCCCCGGGACTAGCGGACACTACGAGCAGTACTTC.

The genes are TRBV2 and TRBJ2-1, with 8 bases lining up with TRBD1. This CDR3 comprises 17 residues. The V gene end was trimmed by 4 bases and the J gene end by 2 bases; junction bases not matched to a gene: 10. Germline lookup yields CDR1 SNHLY and CDR2 FYNNEI. CDR3 sequence (DNA): TGTGCCAGCAGTGTACAGGGGGGTTCCTTGACCTACAATGAGCAGTTCTTC. Protein product: CASSVQGGSLTYNEQFF. Supplemented by reference TRBV2 and TRBJ2-1, the full variable domain reads EPEVTQTPSHQVTQMGQEVILRCVPISNHLYFYWYRQILGQKVEFLVSFYNNEISEKSEIFDDQFSVERPDGSNFTLKIRSTKLEDSAMYFCASSVQGGSLTYNEQFFGPGTRLTVL.

V and J are TRBV19 and TRBJ2-2; weak D call: TRBD2 (6 bases). The CDR3 length is 16 residues. Germline values: CDR1 LNHDA, CDR2 SQIVND (reference sequence). Trimming stripped 6 bases from V and 0 bases from J, with 14 bases between. The CDR3 loop is CASSPWRETNTGELFF. CDR3 coding DNA: TGTGCCAGTAGCCCTTGGCGGGAAACGAACACCGGGGAGCTGTTTTTT.

This clone has just one count. CDR3 sequence reads: CASSRSGTTDTQYF. Here the CDR3 DNA reads TGTGCCAGCAGCCGGAGCGGAACCACAGATACGCAGTATTTT. The rearrangement joins TRBV7-3 to TRBJ2-3; D might be TRBD2 (5 bases). Germline V gives CDR1 SGHTA, CDR2 FQGTGA. V gave up 5 bases and J gave up 2 bases, with 11 bases separating them. CDR3 size: 14 residues.

J is TRBJ2-2 and V is TRBV7-3; D is perhaps TRBD2 (6 bases). The length of the CDR3 is 16 residues. Deletions cut 5 bases from V and 3 bases from J, with 16 bases between. Germline CDR1 and CDR2: SGHTA and FQGTGA. The CDR3 nucleotides read TGTGCCAGCAGCCACTACCGGACTACAGACACCGGGGAGCTGTTTTTT. Its protein product is CASSHYRTTDTGELFF.

The chain uses TRBV5-1 and TRBJ1-1; a possible D gene is TRBD1 (5 bases). Trimming removed 0 bases at V and 7 bases at J, with 10 bases between. CDR3 length equals 13 residues. Germline assignment: CDR1 SGHRS and CDR2 YFSETQ. The CDR3 is CASSLAVQGEAFF. CDR3 bases: TGCGCCAGCAGCTTGGCCGTCCAGGGTGAAGCTTTCTTT.

This chain uses TRBV6-1 with TRBJ1-5; the D gene is possibly TRBD1 (5 bases). V lost 2 bases to trimming and J lost 3 bases, with 17 bases between them. Germline V gives CDR1 MNHNS, CDR2 SASEGT. CDR3 length: 17 amino acids. CDR3 protein: CASSEFFGQGDNQPQHF. CDR3 DNA sequence: TGTGCCAGCAGTGAATTTTTTGGGCAGGGCGACAATCAGCCCCAGCATTTT.

This clone was found once. The chain recombines TRBV6-1 with TRBJ1-5; 7 nucleotides agree with TRBD1. V was pared by 7 bases and J by 1 base, with 1 base of the junction left unmatched. This CDR3 spans 13 amino acids. CDR1 is MNHNS, CDR2 SASEGT, per germline. The CDR3 protein is CASNRGSNQPQHF. The CDR3 coding sequence is TGTGCCAGCAACAGGGGAAGCAATCAGCCCCAGCATTTT.

The chain joins TRBV6-6 to TRBJ2-2; the D is unclear. The germline V gene encodes CDR1 MNHNY and CDR2 SVGAGI (reference sequence). V lost 2 bases and J 5 bases, leaving 12 bases between the germline ends. This CDR3 has 15 amino acids. CDR3 DNA: TGTGCCAGCAGTTACGAGCAACCGAGAACCGGGGAGCTGTTTTTT. Translating it yields CASSYEQPRTGELFF.